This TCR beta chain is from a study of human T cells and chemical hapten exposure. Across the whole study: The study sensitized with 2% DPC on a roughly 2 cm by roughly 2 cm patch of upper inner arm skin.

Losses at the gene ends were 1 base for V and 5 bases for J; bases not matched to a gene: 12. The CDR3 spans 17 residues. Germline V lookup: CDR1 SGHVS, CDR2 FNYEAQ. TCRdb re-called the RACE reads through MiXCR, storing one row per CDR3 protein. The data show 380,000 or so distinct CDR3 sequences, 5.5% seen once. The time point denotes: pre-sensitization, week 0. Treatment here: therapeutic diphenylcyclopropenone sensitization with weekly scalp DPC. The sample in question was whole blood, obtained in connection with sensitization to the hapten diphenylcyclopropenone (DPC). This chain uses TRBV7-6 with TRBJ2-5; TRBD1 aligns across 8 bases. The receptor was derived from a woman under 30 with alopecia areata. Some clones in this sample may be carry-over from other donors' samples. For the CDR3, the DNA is TGTGCCAGCAGCTTAGACCTCCGGACAGGGAAACGGGAGACCCAGTACTTC. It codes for CASSLDLRTGKRETQYF.